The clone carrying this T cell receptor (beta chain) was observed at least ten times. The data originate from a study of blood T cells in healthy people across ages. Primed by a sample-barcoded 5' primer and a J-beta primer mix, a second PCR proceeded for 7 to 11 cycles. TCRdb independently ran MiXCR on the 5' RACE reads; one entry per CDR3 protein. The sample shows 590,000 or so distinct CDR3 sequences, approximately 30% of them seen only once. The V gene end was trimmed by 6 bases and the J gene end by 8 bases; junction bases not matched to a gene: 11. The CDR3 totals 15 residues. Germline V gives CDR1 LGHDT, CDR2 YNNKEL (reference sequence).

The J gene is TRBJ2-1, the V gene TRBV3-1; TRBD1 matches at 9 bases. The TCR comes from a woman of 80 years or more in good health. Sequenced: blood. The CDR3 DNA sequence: TGTGCCAGCAGGTCCACCGGGACAGGGTTCCATGAGCAGTTCTTC. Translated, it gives CASRSTGTGFHEQFF.